These 23 T cell receptor beta chains came from one sample sequenced in a study of T cells expressing NK-cell markers. TCRdb re-called the 5' RACE reads and shows each CDR3 protein once, DNA omitted. The specimen's table records some 450,000 distinct CDR3 sequences. The material sequenced was blood T cells: a sorted CD56 or NKG2C T cell subset, CD4+ or CD8+ T cells, or bulk PBMC T cells (not recorded which). The receptors shown here come from a woman between 18 and 75 years old in good health.

The rearrangement joins TRBV5-6 to TRBJ2-1. The CDR3 runs to 13 residues. The germline gives CDR1 SGHDT, CDR2 YYEEEE. The CDR3 is CASSFSLPYEQFF.

This CDR3 is CAWSKDTYQPQHF. The chain recombines TRBV30 with TRBJ1-5; as DNA is missing, the TRBD1 call by TCRdb cannot be tested. CDR1 GTSNPN and CDR2 SVGIG come from the germline V gene (reference sequence). CDR3 length: 13 amino acids.

This rearrangement joins TRBV19 to TRBJ1-1. The CDR3 runs 13 residues. The germline CDR1 and CDR2 sequences are LNHDA and SQIVND (reference sequence). The CDR3 region is CASSRAGNTEAFF.

This rearrangement joins TRBV7-9 to TRBJ1-3; lacking DNA, the TRBD1 call made by TCRdb goes unchecked. In germline, CDR1 is SEHNR, CDR2 FQNEAQ (reference sequence). This CDR3 is built from 14 residues. The CDR3 reads CASSSTGVGNTIYF.

The chain recombines TRBV4-3 with TRBJ1-2. The germline V gene encodes CDR1 LGHNA and CDR2 YSLEER. CDR3 length equals 17 residues. The CDR3 is CASSQDLTGSIFYGYTF.

The chain is built from TRBV29-1 and TRBJ2-2. This CDR3 has 13 residues. The V gene's germline CDR1 is SQVTM and CDR2 ANQGSEA. CDR3 sequence reads: CSVDSANTGELFF.

This chain joins TRBV9 and TRBJ1-1. The CDR3 has 15 amino acids. The germline CDR1 and CDR2 sequences are SGDLS and YYNGEE. The CDR3 sequence is CASSVGGTGNTEAFF.

This sequence joins TRBV20-1 and TRBJ2-5; TCRdb's D call, TRBD1, is unchecked because there is no DNA. CDR3 length: 13 amino acids. Germline CDR1 DFQATT, CDR2 SNEGSKA (reference sequence). The CDR3 protein is CSATGQTEETQYF.

V usage is TRBV20-1 and J usage is TRBJ2-1; TCRdb's D gene call, TRBD1, goes unchecked for lack of DNA. Germline V gives CDR1 DFQATT, CDR2 SNEGSKA (reference sequence). This CDR3 is built from 14 residues. CDR3 residues: CSARESGALDEQFF.

The genes are TRBV20-1 and TRBJ1-6; TCRdb gives TRBD1 as the D gene, but with no DNA this cannot be confirmed. The CDR3 has 16 residues. Germline loops: CDR1 DFQATT, CDR2 SNEGSKA (reference sequence). The CDR3 sequence is CSARAGRDRENSPLHF.

The chain links TRBV6-5 to TRBJ2-5; as DNA is missing, the TRBD1 call by TCRdb cannot be tested. The CDR3 runs 13 residues. The germline CDR1 and CDR2 sequences are MNHEY and SVGAGI. The CDR3 here is CASSYAPRETQYF.

The chain couples TRBV7-9 to TRBJ2-5. The germline CDR1 and CDR2 sequences are SEHNR and FQNEAQ (reference sequence). The CDR3 is 14 amino acids. CDR3: CASSVYRDQETQYF.

CDR3 residues: CASSTPHPSGYTF. The chain couples TRBV12-3 or TRBV12-4 to TRBJ1-2; TCRdb's assignment of TRBD1 cannot be checked, as there is no DNA. The CDR3 spans 13 residues.

The V call is TRBV28, the J call TRBJ2-6; TCRdb selects TRBD1, and the lack of DNA leaves this call unchecked. CDR1 is MDHEN and CDR2 is SYDVKM in the germline V gene. This CDR3 is built from 15 residues. CDR3: CASSLGGGGGNVLTF.

V gene TRBV5-1 combines with J gene TRBJ2-5; the TCRdb call, TRBD1, lacks DNA for checking. CDR3 length: 13 amino acids. Germline V CDR1 and CDR2: SGHRS, YFSETQ. The CDR3 sequence is CASSWTGDETQYF.

The chain has TRBV11-2 and TRBJ1-2; TCRdb proposes TRBD1, but this gene call is untestable without DNA. From germline, CDR1 is SGHAT and CDR2 FQNNGV. The CDR3 contains 14 residues. The CDR3 here is CASSSPRTHYGYTF.

The rearrangement links TRBV30 to TRBJ1-6. The CDR3 consists of 16 residues. Germline values: CDR1 GTSNPN, CDR2 SVGIG (reference sequence). CDR3 protein: CAWSETRLGRNSPLHF. Complete variable domain (other parts from reference TRBV30 and TRBJ1-6): SQTIHQWPATLVQPVGSPLSLECTVEGTSNPNLYWYRQAAGRGLQLLFYSVGIGQISSEVPQNLSASRPQDRQFILSSKKLLLSDSGFYLCAWSETRLGRNSPLHFGNGTRLTVT.

The CDR3 sequence: CATRSGGDASEQFF. This chain joins TRBV24-1 and TRBJ2-1; TCRdb selects TRBD2, and the lack of DNA leaves this call unchecked. Germline assignment: CDR1 KGHDR and CDR2 SFDVKD. The CDR3 contains 14 residues.

The chain carries TRBV5-6 and TRBJ2-5; there is no DNA to check the TCRdb D call of TRBD2. In germline, CDR1 is SGHDT, CDR2 YYEEEE. CDR3 length equals 15 residues. The CDR3 spells CASSLGRGGEETQYF.

The chain combines TRBV25-1 with TRBJ2-2; with no DNA, the TCRdb D assignment of TRBD1 cannot be verified. This CDR3 contains 18 residues. Germline V gene sequence: CDR1 MGHDK, CDR2 SYGVNS. CDR3 amino acids: CASSDFLSGQGDTGELFF. Together with reference TRBV25-1 and TRBJ2-2, the CDR3 gives the full variable domain: EADIYQTPRYLVIGTGKKITLECSQTMGHDKMYWYQQDPGMELHLIHYSYGVNSTEKGDLSSESTVSRIRTEHFPLTLESARPSHTSQYLCASSDFLSGQGDTGELFFGEGSRLTVL.

V gene TRBV7-9 combines with J gene TRBJ2-7. CDR1 is SEHNR, CDR2 FQNEAQ, per germline (reference sequence). The CDR3 is 11 amino acids. The CDR3 spells CASSLSDEQYF.

The V and J genes are TRBV12-3 or TRBV12-4 and TRBJ1-1. This CDR3 contains 13 residues. This CDR3 is CASRDFMNTEAFF.

The chain has TRBV5-4 and TRBJ2-1. The CDR3 loop spans 14 amino acids. Per the germline V gene, CDR1 is SGHNT and CDR2 is YYREEE (reference sequence). The chain's CDR3 is CASSKKGKDNEQFF.